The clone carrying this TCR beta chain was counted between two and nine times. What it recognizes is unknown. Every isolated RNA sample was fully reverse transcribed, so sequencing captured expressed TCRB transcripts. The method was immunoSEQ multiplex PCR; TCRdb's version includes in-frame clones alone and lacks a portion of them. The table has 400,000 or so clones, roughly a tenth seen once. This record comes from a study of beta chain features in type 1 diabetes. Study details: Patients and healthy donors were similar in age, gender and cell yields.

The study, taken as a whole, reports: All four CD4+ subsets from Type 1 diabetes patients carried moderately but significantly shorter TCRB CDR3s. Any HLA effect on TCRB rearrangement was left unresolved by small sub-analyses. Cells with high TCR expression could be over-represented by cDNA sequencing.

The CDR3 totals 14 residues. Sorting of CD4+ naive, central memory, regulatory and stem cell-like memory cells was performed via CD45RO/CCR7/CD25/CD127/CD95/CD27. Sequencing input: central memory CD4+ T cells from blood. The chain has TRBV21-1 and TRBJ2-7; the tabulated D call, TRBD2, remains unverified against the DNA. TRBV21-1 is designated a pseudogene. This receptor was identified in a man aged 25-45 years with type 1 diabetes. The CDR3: CASRISGGTYEQYF. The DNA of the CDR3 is TGTGCCAGCAGGATCTCCGGGGGAACCTACGAGCAGTACTTC.